This T cell receptor (beta chain) stems from a study of tumor and adjacent non-tumor tissue in lung cancer. The overall study: Samples averaged roughly 4.2 million productive TCRbeta reads each. Overall study results and limits: Tumor repertoires had a smaller top 100 clone share than normal lung. Compared with tumor, normal lung showed significantly lower TCR diversity.

This sample's RNA came from whole unsorted tissue. The normal lung tissue was taken more than 3 cm from the tumor edge. Newly diagnosed lung cancer patients had thoracic surgery in China, August–late 2014, without prior chemotherapy. TCRbeta libraries were built with three rounds of nested PCR, modified from ARM-PCR. MiXCR, applied by TCRdb to the multiplex PCR reads, yields one record per CDR3 protein. The sample lists 60,000 to 85,000 distinct CDR3 sequences, over 65% seen once, with around 43% in the top ten. Germline V gene lookup returns CDR1 MDHEN and CDR2 SYDVKM. The CDR3 contains 20 residues. Worth noting for this clonotype: Its antigen is currently unknown. One end of the junction varies from germline; a read error may be responsible.

The chain links TRBV28 to TRBJ2-5; the match to TRBD2 covers 12 bases. The clonotype originates from a man in his 70s with non-small cell lung cancer. Source material: distant non-tumor lung tissue. CDR3 coding DNA: TGTGCCAGCAATTTATTTGGCCTCCAGACTAGCGGGAGAGGGGAAGAGACCCAGTACTTC. Encoded protein: CASNLFGLQTSGRGEETQYF. Together with reference TRBV28 and TRBJ2-5, the CDR3 gives the full variable domain: DVKVTQSSRYLVKRTGEKVFLECVQDMDHENMFWYRQDPGLGLRLIYFSYDVKMKEKGDIPEGYSVSREKKERFSLILESASTNQTSMYLCASNLFGLQTSGRGEETQYFGPGTRLLVL.